This T cell receptor beta chain was documented in a study of T cells in Graves' hyperthyroidism and ophthalmopathy. CDR1 is MNHEY and CDR2 is SMNVEV in the germline V gene (reference sequence). CDR3 length: 13 residues. Trimming shortened V by 6 bases and J by 4 bases, and 7 bases separated the two germline ends. This clonotype occurred a few times. The CDR3 regions of TCR beta were amplified from RNA transcripts. Initially, a first-round RT-PCR of the TCR CDR3 employed the HTBI primer set. TCRdb fed the multiplex PCR reads into MiXCR, producing one record per CDR3 protein. The sample records hundreds of thousands of distinct CDR3 sequences, over 35% being singletons. Hyperthyroidism was newly diagnosed in patients aged 18 to 65 (duration under 2 months).

The TCR was taken from a man between 18 and 35 years old with Graves' hyperthyroidism. The sequenced material came from blood. This chain connects TRBV27 to TRBJ1-6; the D gene is possibly TRBD1 (5 bases). DNA of the CDR3: TGTGCCAGCAGGAGACAGTATAATTCACCCCTCCACTTT. This gives the protein CASRRQYNSPLHF.